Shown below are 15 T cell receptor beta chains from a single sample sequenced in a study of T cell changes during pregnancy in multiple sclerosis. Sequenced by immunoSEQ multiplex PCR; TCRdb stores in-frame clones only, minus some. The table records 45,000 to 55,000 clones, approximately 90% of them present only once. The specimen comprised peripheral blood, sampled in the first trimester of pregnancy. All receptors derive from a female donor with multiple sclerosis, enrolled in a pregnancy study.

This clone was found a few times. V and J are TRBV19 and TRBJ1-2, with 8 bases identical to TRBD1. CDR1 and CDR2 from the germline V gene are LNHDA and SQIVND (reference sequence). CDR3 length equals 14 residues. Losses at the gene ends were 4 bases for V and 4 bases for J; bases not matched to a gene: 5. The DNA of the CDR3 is TGTGCCAGTAGTAGGGGACAGGACCTCTATGGCTACACCTTC. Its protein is CASSRGQDLYGYTF.

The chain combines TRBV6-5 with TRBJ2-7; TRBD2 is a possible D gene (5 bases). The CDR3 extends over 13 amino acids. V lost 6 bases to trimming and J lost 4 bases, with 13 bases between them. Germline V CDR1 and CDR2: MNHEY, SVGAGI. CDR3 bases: TGTGCCAGCAGCGGAATCGGGATTTACGAGCAGTACTTC. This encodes CASSGIGIYEQYF.

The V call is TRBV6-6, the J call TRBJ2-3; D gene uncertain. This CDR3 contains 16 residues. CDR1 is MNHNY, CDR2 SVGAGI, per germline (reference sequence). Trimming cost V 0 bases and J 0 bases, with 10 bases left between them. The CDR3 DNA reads TGTGCCAGCAGTTACTCTATAGTACGGAGCACAGATACGCAGTATTTT. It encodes CASSYSIVRSTDTQYF.

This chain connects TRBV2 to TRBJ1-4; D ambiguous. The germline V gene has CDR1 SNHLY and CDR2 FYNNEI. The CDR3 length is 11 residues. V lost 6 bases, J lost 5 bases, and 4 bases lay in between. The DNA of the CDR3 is TGTGCCAGCAGATCGAATGAAAAACTGTTTTTT. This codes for CASRSNEKLFF.

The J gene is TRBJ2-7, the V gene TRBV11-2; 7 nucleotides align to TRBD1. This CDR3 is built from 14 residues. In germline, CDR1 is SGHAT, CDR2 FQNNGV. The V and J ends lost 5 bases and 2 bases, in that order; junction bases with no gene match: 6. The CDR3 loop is CASSARGGPYEQYF. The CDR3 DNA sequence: TGTGCCAGCAGCGCCCGAGGGGGCCCCTACGAGCAGTACTTC.

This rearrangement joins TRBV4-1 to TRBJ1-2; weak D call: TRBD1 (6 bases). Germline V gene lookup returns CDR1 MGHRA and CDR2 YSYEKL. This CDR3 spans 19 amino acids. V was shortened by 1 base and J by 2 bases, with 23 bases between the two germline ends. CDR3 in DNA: TGCGCCAGCAGCCAAGCGATGCAGGGATCCAGGGGTCTAAACTATGGCTACACCTTC. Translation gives CASSQAMQGSRGLNYGYTF.

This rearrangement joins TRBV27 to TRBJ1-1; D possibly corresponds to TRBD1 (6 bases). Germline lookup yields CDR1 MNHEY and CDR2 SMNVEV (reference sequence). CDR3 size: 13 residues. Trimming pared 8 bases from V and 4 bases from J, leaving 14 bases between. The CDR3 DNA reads TGTGCCAGCGGGTACAGGGAGTTCACTGAAGCTTTCTTT. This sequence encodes CASGYREFTEAFF.

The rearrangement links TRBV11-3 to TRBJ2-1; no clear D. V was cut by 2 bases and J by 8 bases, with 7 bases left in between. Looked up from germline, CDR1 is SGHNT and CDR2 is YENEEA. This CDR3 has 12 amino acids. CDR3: CASSLQEHEQFF. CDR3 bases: TGTGCCAGCAGCTTACAGGAACATGAGCAGTTCTTC.

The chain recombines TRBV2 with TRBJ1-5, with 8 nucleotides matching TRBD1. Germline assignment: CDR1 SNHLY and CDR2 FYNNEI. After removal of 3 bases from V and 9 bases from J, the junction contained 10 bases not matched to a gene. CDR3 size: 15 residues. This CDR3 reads CASSDSGRGLTPQHF. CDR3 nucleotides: TGTGCCAGCAGTGATTCGGGCAGGGGGCTAACGCCCCAGCATTTT.

CDR3 in DNA: TGTGCCAGTACCCCCTTGGACAGGACCAATCAGCCCCAGCATTTT. The encoded protein is CASTPLDRTNQPQHF. The rearrangement links TRBV19 to TRBJ1-5; 7 nucleotides match TRBD1. Trimming removed 7 bases from V and 3 bases from J; junction bases left unmatched: 9. The CDR3 covers 15 residues. Germline-derived CDR1 and CDR2 are LNHDA and SQIVND (reference sequence).

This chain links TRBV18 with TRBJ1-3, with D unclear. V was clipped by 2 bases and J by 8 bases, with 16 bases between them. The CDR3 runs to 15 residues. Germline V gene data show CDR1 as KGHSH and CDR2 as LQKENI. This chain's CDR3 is CASSPGAPRLDTIYF. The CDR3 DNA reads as TGTGCCAGCTCACCAGGCGCTCCTAGGTTGGACACCATATATTTT.

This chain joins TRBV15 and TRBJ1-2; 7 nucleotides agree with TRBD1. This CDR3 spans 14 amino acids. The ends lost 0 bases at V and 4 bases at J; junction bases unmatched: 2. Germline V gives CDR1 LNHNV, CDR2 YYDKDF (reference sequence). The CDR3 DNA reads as TGTGCCACCAGCAGAGATGGGACAGTCTATGGCTACACCTTC. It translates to CATSRDGTVYGYTF.

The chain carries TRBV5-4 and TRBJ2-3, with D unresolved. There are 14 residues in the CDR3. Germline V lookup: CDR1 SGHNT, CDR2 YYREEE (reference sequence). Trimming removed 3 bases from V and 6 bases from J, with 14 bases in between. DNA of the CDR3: TGTGCCAGCAGCTACCTCCGTAGTCGGGATACGCAGTATTTT. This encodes CASSYLRSRDTQYF. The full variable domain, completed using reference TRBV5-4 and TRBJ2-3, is ETGVTQSPTHLIKTRGQQVTLRCSSQSGHNTVSWYQQALGQGPQFIFQYYREEENGRGNFPPRFSGLQFPNYSSELNVNALELDDSALYLCASSYLRSRDTQYFGPGTRLTVL.

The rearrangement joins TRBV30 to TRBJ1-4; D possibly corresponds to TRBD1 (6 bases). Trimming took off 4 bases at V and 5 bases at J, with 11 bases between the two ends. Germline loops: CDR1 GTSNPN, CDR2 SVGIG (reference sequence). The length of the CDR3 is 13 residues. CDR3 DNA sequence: TGTGCCTGGACTGGACAGCAAAATGAAAAACTGTTTTTT. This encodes CAWTGQQNEKLFF.

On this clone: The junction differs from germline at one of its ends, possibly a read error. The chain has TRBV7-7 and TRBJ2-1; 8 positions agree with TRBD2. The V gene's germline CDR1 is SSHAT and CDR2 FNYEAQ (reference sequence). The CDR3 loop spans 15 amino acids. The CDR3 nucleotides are TGTGCTAGCAGCTTATCGGGGGGGCCCAGCAATGAGCAGTTCTTC. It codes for CASSLSGGPSNEQFF.